The following is a T cell receptor (beta chain) sequence with its context. The antigen remains unidentified. CDR3 size: 16 residues. CDR1 and CDR2 (germline): SGDLS, YYNGEE. V gave up 4 bases and J gave up 1 base; unmatched junction bases: 7. This sample was included in a study of shared clonotypes between healthy human individuals. Study-level points and caveats: Approximately 5.3% was the fraction of naive CD4 clonotypes found shared across a few donors.

All donors qualified as healthy HIV-negative adults and had experienced no recent acute infections or vaccinations. Replicate sorted-subset PCRs were loaded with 150 to 200 ng DNA, 30,000 to 35,000 T cell genomes. This table comes from immunoSEQ multiplex PCR, and its TCRdb copy is limited to in-frame clones, with some not included. Of around 700,000 clones in the sample, 74% were seen once. The receptor was derived from a woman in her 30s in good health. The sequenced sample consisted of memory CD4+ T cells sorted from blood. Subset indicated: CD45RA-negative fraction. The V and J genes are TRBV9 and TRBJ2-2; 7 nucleotides line up with TRBD1. The CDR3, as DNA: TGTGCCAGCAGCTCCAAAGGGGGCCTGAACACCGGGGAGCTGTTTTTT. Translated: CASSSKGGLNTGELFF.